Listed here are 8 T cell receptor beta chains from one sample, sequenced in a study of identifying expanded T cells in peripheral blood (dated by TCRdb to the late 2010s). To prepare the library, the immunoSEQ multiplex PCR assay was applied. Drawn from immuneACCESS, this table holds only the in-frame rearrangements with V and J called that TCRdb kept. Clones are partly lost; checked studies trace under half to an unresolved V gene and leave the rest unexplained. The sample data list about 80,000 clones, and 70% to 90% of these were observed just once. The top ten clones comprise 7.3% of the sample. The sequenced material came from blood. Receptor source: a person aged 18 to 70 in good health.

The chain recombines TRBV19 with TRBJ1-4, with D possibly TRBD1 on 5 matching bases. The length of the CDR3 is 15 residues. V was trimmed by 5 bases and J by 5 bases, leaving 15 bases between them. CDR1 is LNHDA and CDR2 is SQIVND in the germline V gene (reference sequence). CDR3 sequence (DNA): TGTGCCAGTAGTTTCAGCGGGGAGGGGAATGAAAAACTGTTTTTT. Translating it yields CASSFSGEGNEKLFF.

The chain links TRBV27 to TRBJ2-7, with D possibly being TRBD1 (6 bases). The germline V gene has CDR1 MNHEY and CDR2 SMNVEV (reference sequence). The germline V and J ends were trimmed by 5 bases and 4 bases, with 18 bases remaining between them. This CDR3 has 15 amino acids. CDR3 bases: TGTGCCAGCAGTCCCTCGCTCGGGCAGGGGTACGAGCAGTACTTC. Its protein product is CASSPSLGQGYEQYF.

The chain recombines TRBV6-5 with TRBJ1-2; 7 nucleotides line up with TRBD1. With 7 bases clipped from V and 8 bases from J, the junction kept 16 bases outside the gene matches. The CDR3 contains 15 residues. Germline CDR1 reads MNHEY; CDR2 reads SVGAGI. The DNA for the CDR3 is TGTGCCAGCACTAGGGGGCTAGGTATAACGGAGGGCTACACCTTC. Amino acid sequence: CASTRGLGITEGYTF.

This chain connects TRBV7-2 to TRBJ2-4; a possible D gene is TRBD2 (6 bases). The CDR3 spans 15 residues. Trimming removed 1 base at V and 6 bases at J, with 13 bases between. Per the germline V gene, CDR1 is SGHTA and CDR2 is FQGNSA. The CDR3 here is CASSLDRLGGNIQYF. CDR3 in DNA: TGTGCCAGCAGCTTAGATAGACTGGGGGGAAACATTCAGTACTTC.

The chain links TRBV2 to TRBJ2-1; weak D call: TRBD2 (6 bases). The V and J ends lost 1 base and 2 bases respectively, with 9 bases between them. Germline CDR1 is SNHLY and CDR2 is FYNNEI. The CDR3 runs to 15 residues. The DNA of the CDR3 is TGTGCCAGCAGTGAAGGTAGCGGTACCTACAATGAGCAGTTCTTC. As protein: CASSEGSGTYNEQFF.

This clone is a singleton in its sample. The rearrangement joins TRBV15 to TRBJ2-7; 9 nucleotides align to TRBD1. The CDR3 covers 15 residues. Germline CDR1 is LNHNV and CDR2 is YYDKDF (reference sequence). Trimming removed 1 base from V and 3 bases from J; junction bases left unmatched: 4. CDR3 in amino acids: CATSRVPGQGYEQYF. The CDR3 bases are TGTGCCACCAGCAGAGTCCCGGGACAGGGCTACGAGCAGTACTTC.

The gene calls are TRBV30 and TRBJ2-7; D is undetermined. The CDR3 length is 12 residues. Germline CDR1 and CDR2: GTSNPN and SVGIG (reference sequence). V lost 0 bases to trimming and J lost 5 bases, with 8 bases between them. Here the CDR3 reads CAWSVYAHEQYF. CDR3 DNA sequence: TGTGCCTGGAGTGTTTACGCTCACGAGCAGTACTTC.

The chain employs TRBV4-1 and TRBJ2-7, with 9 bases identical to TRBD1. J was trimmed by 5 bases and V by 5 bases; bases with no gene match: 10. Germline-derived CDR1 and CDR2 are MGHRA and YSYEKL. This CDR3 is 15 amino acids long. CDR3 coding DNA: TGCGCCAGCAGCTCCGTGGGACAGGGAACCAACGAGCAGTACTTC. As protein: CASSSVGQGTNEQYF.